These 19 T cell receptor beta chains came from one sample sequenced in a study of radiotherapy plus CTLA-4 blockade in lung cancer. Assay used: immunoSEQ multiplex PCR; TCRdb lists only in-frame clones, some missing. This table holds around 99,000 clones, about 86% found once. The sequenced sample was peripheral blood, obtained from a patient treated with radiotherapy plus ipilimumab. The source of these receptors is a human donor with non-small cell lung cancer that progressed on radiotherapy plus ipilimumab.

The rearrangement joins TRBV20-1 to TRBJ2-1, with D possibly matching TRBD1 (5 bases). The germline CDR1 and CDR2 sequences are DFQATT and SNEGSKA (reference sequence). V dropped 3 bases and J dropped 6 bases, with 6 bases sitting between them. The CDR3 covers 11 residues. For the CDR3, the DNA is TGCAGTGCTAGCCAGGGCAATGAGCAGTTCTTC. It yields the protein CSASQGNEQFF.

The J gene is TRBJ2-5, the V gene TRBV5-1, with 15 bases lining up with TRBD2. The CDR3 contains 14 residues. The J segment lost 6 bases and the V segment lost 7 bases, leaving 4 bases of the junction unmatched. CDR1 and CDR2 from the germline V gene are SGHRS and YFSETQ. The CDR3 region is CASGLAGGPKTQYF. The CDR3 region has the DNA TGCGCCAGCGGACTAGCGGGAGGGCCGAAGACCCAGTACTTC.

This clone has just a few counts. The V call is TRBV19, the J call TRBJ2-3; D not resolved. The CDR3 is 13 residues long. V was shortened by 5 bases and J by 9 bases, with 15 bases between the two germline ends. CDR1 LNHDA and CDR2 SQIVND come from the germline V gene (reference sequence). The CDR3: CASSSRGRTTQYF. CDR3 nucleotides: TGTGCCAGTAGTTCCCGCGGCCGTACAACGCAGTATTTT.

The J gene is TRBJ2-7, the V gene TRBV11-3; D is ambiguous. This CDR3 spans 14 amino acids. Trimming removed 1 base at V and 1 base at J, with 8 bases between. Germline lookup yields CDR1 SGHNT and CDR2 YENEEA. CDR3 nucleotide sequence: TGTGCCAGCAGCTTAGTGCGAGGATCCTACGAGCAGTACTTC. Protein product: CASSLVRGSYEQYF.

The rearrangement uses TRBV2 and TRBJ1-4, with 8 bases that match TRBD1. This CDR3 region has 15 residues. V lost 4 bases, J lost 6 bases, and 7 bases stayed unmatched. Germline assignment: CDR1 SNHLY and CDR2 FYNNEI. CDR3 sequence (DNA): TGTGCCAGCAGTGTCGAGGGGACAGGAGATGAAAAACTGTTTTTT. Protein sequence: CASSVEGTGDEKLFF.

The rearrangement links TRBV2 to TRBJ1-1, with 7 bases matching TRBD1. Germline V gene lookup returns CDR1 SNHLY and CDR2 FYNNEI. Trimming at V came to 4 bases and at J to 10 bases, leaving 0 bases not matched to a gene. This CDR3 has 10 residues. This CDR3 is CASSAGGAFF. The CDR3, as DNA: TGTGCCAGCAGTGCAGGGGGAGCTTTCTTT.

V and J are TRBV5-6 and TRBJ2-7; 7 bases are a match to TRBD2. Per germline, CDR1 SGHDT and CDR2 YYEEEE. The ends lost 4 bases at V and 0 bases at J; junction bases unmatched: 10. The CDR3 sequence is 16 residues long. The CDR3 here is CASSLTKVAGSYEQYF. The CDR3 bases are TGTGCCAGCAGCCTCACCAAGGTAGCGGGCTCCTACGAGCAGTACTTC.

This sequence joins TRBV7-6 and TRBJ2-3; D call uncertain. V lost 3 bases to trimming and J lost 4 bases, with 14 bases between them. The CDR3 contains 15 residues. Germline V gene sequence: CDR1 SGHVS, CDR2 FNYEAQ. The CDR3 DNA reads TGTGCCAGCAGCTTCGGCGGCACCCGTGCAGATACGCAGTATTTT. Protein sequence: CASSFGGTRADTQYF.

CDR3 bases: TGTGCCAGCAGCCCGACTAGCCTGGAGACCCAGTACTTC. Its protein is CASSPTSLETQYF. This chain joins TRBV27 and TRBJ2-5; 7 bases align to TRBD2. This CDR3 comprises 13 residues. Germline loops: CDR1 MNHEY, CDR2 SMNVEV (reference sequence). The V segment lost 6 bases and the J segment 5 bases; nucleotides outside the gene matches: 6.

The chain combines TRBV11-2 with TRBJ1-2, with 9 bases matching TRBD1. V lost 5 bases, J lost 8 bases, and 6 bases stayed unmatched. CDR3 length equals 13 residues. Germline V gives CDR1 SGHAT, CDR2 FQNNGV. The CDR3 is CASSQQGAGGYTF. The CDR3 nucleotides read TGTGCCAGCAGCCAACAGGGGGCTGGAGGCTACACCTTC.

The chain recombines TRBV5-6 with TRBJ2-1, with 7 bases aligning to TRBD2. The germline gives CDR1 SGHDT, CDR2 YYEEEE. The CDR3 is 15 residues long. Trimming at V came to 0 bases and at J to 7 bases, leaving 7 bases not matched to a gene. Here the CDR3 reads CASSLVAGVENEQFF. The CDR3 coding sequence is TGTGCCAGCAGCTTGGTTGCGGGAGTTGAAAATGAGCAGTTCTTC.

This chain connects TRBV7-3 to TRBJ2-1, with D unresolved. Germline lookup yields CDR1 SGHTA and CDR2 FQGTGA. V shed 3 bases and J shed 4 bases, with 7 bases lying between them. The CDR3 totals 13 residues. The CDR3 sequence: CASSFGPYNEQFF. The CDR3, as DNA: TGTGCCAGCAGCTTTGGGCCTTACAATGAGCAGTTCTTC.

The V gene is TRBV6-1, the J gene TRBJ2-5; D gene ambiguous. Germline lookup yields CDR1 MNHNS and CDR2 SASEGT. V was cut by 4 bases and J by 4 bases, with 7 bases left in between. This CDR3 is built from 12 residues. CDR3 nucleotide sequence: TGTGCCAGCAGTGTGATGGGAGAGACCCAGTACTTC. Its protein product is CASSVMGETQYF.

This sequence joins TRBV4-1 and TRBJ2-3, with 11 bases fitting TRBD2. Germline V gives CDR1 MGHRA, CDR2 YSYEKL. V lost 0 bases, J lost 6 bases, and 11 bases stayed unmatched. The CDR3 totals 18 residues. In DNA form, the CDR3 reads TGCGCCAGCAGCCAAGAACACTGGACTAGCGGGCCGACTGATACGCAGTATTTT. Its translation is CASSQEHWTSGPTDTQYF.

CDR3 DNA: TGTGCCAGCAGCCTGAGACTAGCAGGACCCCTCAATGAGCAGTTCTTC. As protein: CASSLRLAGPLNEQFF. The chain joins TRBV9 to TRBJ2-1, with 7 nucleotides matching TRBD2. This CDR3 spans 16 amino acids. After removal of 4 bases from V and 6 bases from J, the junction contained 13 bases not matched to a gene. Germline CDR1 SGDLS, CDR2 YYNGEE.

The chain employs TRBV18 and TRBJ1-5; the match to TRBD1 covers 7 bases. The CDR3 is 14 residues long. The V segment lost 2 bases and the J segment 7 bases; nucleotides outside the gene matches: 5. In germline, CDR1 is KGHSH, CDR2 LQKENI. Here the CDR3 reads CASSPYRGGQPQHF. CDR3 coding DNA: TGTGCCAGCTCACCATACAGGGGTGGACAGCCCCAGCATTTT.

This clone was recorded a few times. This chain uses TRBV7-3 with TRBJ2-1; TRBD2 might be the D (6 bases). Trimming cost V 0 bases and J 8 bases, with 20 bases left between them. The germline V gene encodes CDR1 SGHTA and CDR2 FQGTGA. This CDR3 contains 17 residues. CDR3 bases: TGTGCCAGCAGCTTAACGACGGGAGTATCTTTTTTCGATGAGCAGTTCTTC. Its translation is CASSLTTGVSFFDEQFF.

This clone was seen a few times. The chain carries TRBV7-8 and TRBJ2-1, with a possible D match to TRBD1 (6 bases). This CDR3 comprises 17 residues. Trimming removed 5 bases at V and 5 bases at J, with 22 bases between. Germline CDR1 SGHVS, CDR2 FQNEAQ. DNA for the CDR3: TGTGCCAGCAGCAAGAGGACAGCCCGATCAGGGGACAATGAGCAGTTCTTC. Encoded protein: CASSKRTARSGDNEQFF. The full variable domain, completed using reference TRBV7-8 and TRBJ2-1, is GAGVSQSPRYKVAKRGQDVALRCDPISGHVSLFWYQQALGQGPEFLTYFQNEAQLDKSGLPSDRFFAERPEGSVSTLKIQRTQQEDSAVYLCASSKRTARSGDNEQFFGPGTRLTVL.

The CDR3 DNA follows: TGTGCCAGCTCACCCCGGCCTTCGAACGGGACCCAGTACTTC. Its protein is CASSPRPSNGTQYF. The gene calls are TRBV18 and TRBJ2-5, with no clear D. The CDR3 loop spans 14 amino acids. Germline V gives CDR1 KGHSH, CDR2 LQKENI. V lost 3 bases and J lost 7, with 15 bases in between.